This T cell receptor (beta chain) was profiled in a study of T cells in Graves' hyperthyroidism and ophthalmopathy. Per the germline V gene, CDR1 is LNHDA and CDR2 is SQIVND (reference sequence). The CDR3 sequence is 13 residues long. Trimming pared 3 bases from V and 2 bases from J, leaving 7 bases between. This clonotype was observed many times. The TCR beta CDR3 regions underwent amplification using RNA transcripts as the source. TCR CDR3 underwent first-round RT-PCR with the HTBI primer set. TCRdb re-called the multiplex PCR reads with MiXCR, one entry per CDR3 protein. The sample has 400,000 to 500,000 distinct CDR3 sequences, over 13% seen once; the top ten hold about a sixth.

The specimen sequenced was blood. The chain is built from TRBV19 and TRBJ2-5, with D hard to call. The clonotype comes from a woman under 30 with Graves' hyperthyroidism. CDR3 in DNA: TGTGCCAGTAGTATCTACGAGCAAGAGACCCAGTACTTC. Amino acids: CASSIYEQETQYF.